The rows below give T cell receptor beta chains drawn from one sample of a study of T cell responses to AZD1222 COVID-19 vaccine. Sequenced by immunoSEQ multiplex PCR; TCRdb stores in-frame clones only, minus some. The sample consists of more than 85,000 clones, 85% to 90% of them appearing once. The sample here was peripheral blood, taken on day 0 of AZD1222 vaccination. These receptor sequences come from an adult in good health. Both conserved end residues are part of each CDR3. D genes are given only for firm matches. Expanded clones get a size class; other rows say once, few or many, or leave the size out.

j_call clone_size d_call v_call cdr3_aa cdr3_nt
TRBJ1-6 . TRBD1 TRBV5-4 CASSSGTGGYSPLHF TGTGCCAGCAGCTCCGGGACAGGGGGCTATTCACCCCTCCACTTT
TRBJ1-5 . . TRBV19 CASRLRNSNQPQHF TGTGCCAGTAGGCTACGGAATAGCAATCAGCCCCAGCATTTT
TRBJ2-5 . . TRBV10-2 CASSGDGGETQYF TGCGCCAGCAGTGGGGATGGGGGAGAGACCCAGTACTTC
TRBJ2-1 . TRBD2 TRBV5-1 CASSLRTSGPYNEQFF TGCGCCAGCAGCCTACGGACTAGCGGGCCCTACAATGAGCAGTTCTTC
TRBJ1-3 . . TRBV5-1 CASSFGAITGNTIYF TGCGCCAGCAGCTTTGGGGCTATTACTGGAAACACCATATATTTT
TRBJ2-7 medium-sized TRBD1 TRBV27 CASRTGGVNEQYF TGTGCCAGCAGGACAGGGGGGGTCAACGAGCAGTACTTC
TRBJ2-3 . . TRBV14 CASSQERGSFTDTQYF TGTGCCAGCAGCCAAGAGAGAGGCAGTTTCACAGATACGCAGTATTTT
TRBJ1-1 . . TRBV19 CASSQSGNTEAFF TGTGCCAGTAGCCAGAGTGGGAACACTGAAGCTTTCTTT
TRBJ1-1 . . TRBV5-1 CASSFDKTVGNTEAFF TGCGCCAGCAGCTTTGATAAGACAGTGGGGAACACTGAAGCTTTCTTT
TRBJ2-1 . . TRBV11-1 CASSFGIGFYNEQFF TGTGCCAGCAGCTTTGGCATAGGATTCTACAATGAGCAGTTCTTC
TRBJ1-2 . . TRBV19 CASSLARWNGYTF TGTGCCAGTAGTCTGGCACGGTGGAATGGCTACACCTTC
TRBJ1-2 . . TRBV5-5 CASSFDSAYGYTF TGTGCCAGCAGCTTCGACAGCGCCTATGGCTACACCTTC
TRBJ2-7 . . TRBV7-6 CASSLDVGGEQYF TGTGCCAGCAGCTTAGACGTGGGGGGCGAGCAGTACTTC
TRBJ2-5 . . TRBV18 CASSGPGSSYQETQYF TGTGCCAGCTCAGGGCCCGGGTCCTCCTACCAAGAGACCCAGTACTTC
TRBJ1-4 . . TRBV9 CASSPGTVGNEKLFF TGTGCCAGCAGTCCCGGGACGGTCGGGAATGAAAAACTGTTTTTT
TRBJ2-5 . . TRBV5-1 CASSLEIGGGETQYF TGCGCCAGCAGCTTGGAAATCGGGGGTGGGGAGACCCAGTACTTC
TRBJ2-2 . . TRBV5-5 CASRLGQGNTGELFF TGTGCCAGCAGACTTGGGCAGGGGAACACCGGGGAGCTGTTTTTT
TRBJ1-5 . . TRBV6-1 CASSEWGLGNQPQHF TGTGCCAGCAGTGAGTGGGGGCTAGGCAATCAGCCCCAGCATTTT
TRBJ1-5 . . TRBV6-5 CASSLSYEEQPQHF TGTGCCAGCAGTCTTTCATACGAGGAGCAGCCCCAGCATTTT
TRBJ1-1 . TRBD1 TRBV6-4 CASSKDRESAEAFF TGTGCCAGCAGTAAAGACAGGGAGAGTGCTGAAGCTTTCTTT
TRBJ2-3 . TRBD2 TRBV10-3 CATQRGADTDTQYF TGTGCCACCCAGCGGGGGGCGGACACAGATACGCAGTATTTT
TRBJ1-2 . . TRBV18 CASSPGQPNYGYTF TGTGCCAGCTCGCCGGGTCAGCCCAACTATGGCTACACCTTC
TRBJ2-1 . TRBD2 TRBV11-3 CASSGAGGGRSEQFF TGTGCCAGCAGCGGGGCCGGGGGGGGAAGATCTGAGCAGTTCTTC
TRBJ1-2 . TRBD1 TRBV7-3 CASSSGQNYGYTF TGTGCCAGCAGCTCGGGACAGAACTATGGCTACACCTTC
TRBJ2-3 . TRBD2 TRBV28 CASSFTSASTDTQYF TGTGCCAGCAGTTTTACTAGCGCTAGCACAGATACGCAGTATTTT
TRBJ1-2 . . TRBV28 CASNDQGLSLFRYTF TGTGCCAGCAACGATCAGGGGCTATCTCTATTCCGCTACACCTTC
TRBJ2-7 . . TRBV6-5 CASSYSNRPTSYEQYF TGTGCCAGCAGTTACTCGAATCGACCTACCTCCTACGAGCAGTACTTC
TRBJ2-3 . . TRBV28 CASSLITDTQYF TGTGCCAGCAGTTTGATAACAGATACGCAGTATTTT
TRBJ1-6 once . TRBV5-4 CASSSRGRGNSPLHF TGTGCCAGCAGCTCCCGGGGGAGGGGAAATTCACCCCTCCACTTT
TRBJ2-7 . . TRBV5-1 CASSLGTYEQYF TGCGCCAGCAGCTTGGGGACCTACGAGCAGTACTTC
TRBJ1-3 . . TRBV3-1/TRBV3-2 CASSPRGGGFSGNTIYF TGTGCCAGCAGCCCACGGGGCGGAGGGTTCTCTGGAAACACCATATATTTT
TRBJ2-2 . TRBD1 TRBV2 CASSTRTGGTGELFF TGTGCCAGCAGTACCCGGACAGGGGGAACCGGGGAGCTGTTTTTT
TRBJ1-3 . . TRBV5-1 CASIMDYYSGNTIYF TGCGCCAGCATCATGGACTACTACTCTGGAAACACCATATATTTT
TRBJ2-7 once . TRBV3-1/TRBV3-2 CASSQDGAPAYEQYF TGTGCCAGCAGCCAAGACGGAGCGCCCGCCTACGAGCAGTACTTC
TRBJ1-2 . TRBD1 TRBV2 CASSESTGGNGYTF TGTGCCAGCAGTGAGTCCACAGGGGGGAATGGCTACACCTTC
TRBJ1-2 . . TRBV27 CASSPWGGRNNYGYTF TGTGCCAGCAGCCCGTGGGGGGGCCGTAATAACTATGGCTACACCTTC
TRBJ1-2 . TRBD1 TRBV3-1/TRBV3-2 CASSQDGGQGNYGYTF TGTGCCAGCAGCCAAGACGGGGGACAGGGGAACTATGGCTACACCTTC
TRBJ2-2 . TRBD2 TRBV5-1 CASSIGTSGQTGELFF TGCGCCAGCAGCATCGGGACTAGCGGGCAAACCGGGGAGCTGTTTTTT
TRBJ2-5 . . TRBV6-6 CASSYGGEAETQYF TGTGCCAGCAGTTATGGGGGAGAGGCGGAGACCCAGTACTTC
TRBJ1-1 . TRBD1 TRBV10-2 CASGGQGDTEAFF TGCGCCAGCGGGGGGCAGGGGGACACTGAAGCTTTCTTT
TRBJ1-2 . . TRBV2 CASGGGAGVNYGYTF TGTGCCAGCGGCGGAGGGGCAGGGGTGAACTATGGCTACACCTTC
TRBJ1-2 . . TRBV5-1 CASSLDANYGYTF TGCGCCAGCAGCTTGGATGCTAACTATGGCTACACCTTC
TRBJ2-1 . TRBD2 TRBV5-1 CASSLLGTSGYNEQFF TGCGCCAGCAGCTTGTTGGGGACTAGCGGATACAATGAGCAGTTCTTC
TRBJ2-1 . TRBD2 TRBV11-3 CASSSGLAHNEQFF TGTGCCAGCAGCTCGGGACTAGCCCACAATGAGCAGTTCTTC
TRBJ2-3 once . TRBV28 CASTGHEGMPDTQYF TGTGCCAGCACCGGGCACGAGGGGATGCCAGATACGCAGTATTTT
TRBJ1-6 . TRBD1 TRBV9 CASSARTGQSPLHF TGTGCCAGCAGCGCTCGGACAGGGCAGTCACCCCTCCACTTT
TRBJ2-3 few . TRBV10-3 CAISEGSTDTQYF TGTGCCATCAGTGAGGGAAGCACAGATACGCAGTATTTT
TRBJ1-6 . . TRBV7-9 CASSLGGPLDSPLHF TGTGCCAGCAGCTTAGGCGGCCCTTTGGACTCACCCCTCCACTTT
TRBJ1-1 . . TRBV12-3/TRBV12-4 CASSFAANTEAFF TGTGCCAGCAGTTTCGCGGCAAACACTGAAGCTTTCTTT
TRBJ2-3 . TRBD1 TRBV5-6 CASSFRGDRVTDTQYF TGTGCCAGCAGCTTCAGGGGGGACAGGGTGACAGATACGCAGTATTTT
TRBJ1-3 . . TRBV3-1/TRBV3-2 CASSRTFQAFSGNTIYF TGTGCCAGCAGCCGTACCTTCCAGGCCTTCTCTGGAAACACCATATATTTT
TRBJ2-1 . TRBD2 TRBV28 CASSDPGLDNEQFF TGTGCCAGCAGTGATCCGGGACTAGACAATGAGCAGTTCTTC
TRBJ2-7 once . TRBV7-9 CASSERNSYEQYF TGTGCCAGCAGCGAGCGCAACTCCTACGAGCAGTACTTC
TRBJ2-1 . TRBD2 TRBV28 CASRLRTSPYNEQFF TGTGCCAGCAGACTAAGGACTAGTCCCTACAATGAGCAGTTCTTC